Sequencing of this T cell receptor beta chain was carried out in a study of blood T cell repertoires in COVID-19. On the study more broadly: T cells, B-cell-depleted T cells, or PBMCs provided the cDNA or gDNA that served as material.

Germline values: CDR1 MGHDK, CDR2 SYGVNS. The CDR3 covers 14 residues. Deletions cut 3 bases from V and 2 bases from J, with 7 bases between. Libraries were prepared by immunoSEQ multiplex PCR; TCRdb keeps only in-frame clonotypes and omits some of them. The profile shows 140,000 to 150,000 clones, roughly 90% of them singletons. Residents of under 25 US areas, aged about 18 to 100 years, made up the participants. The chain carries TRBV25-1 and TRBJ1-4; D unresolved. This TCR derives from a woman in her 30s with acute COVID-19. What was sequenced was PBMCs or T cells enriched from blood (not recorded which). The CDR3: CASSEGSTNEKLFF. CDR3 coding DNA: TGTGCCAGCAGTGAGGGCAGCACTAATGAAAAACTGTTTTTT.